The 15 T cell receptor beta chains listed next were all sequenced from one sample in a study of beta chain features in type 1 diabetes. Study outcomes and limitations: All four CD4+ subsets from Type 1 diabetes patients carried moderately but significantly shorter TCRB CDR3s.

Their target antigens are unknown. All of the isolated RNA was reverse transcribed, so expressed TCRB transcripts were sequenced. Profiled with immunoSEQ multiplex PCR; TCRdb holds only in-frame clones, not every one. Of under 300,000 clones in the sample, approximately 15% were seen once. Sample: naive CD4+ T cells from blood. The receptors originated from a man aged 25-45 years with type 1 diabetes.

This clone was counted only a few times. V usage is TRBV5-1 and J usage is TRBJ2-5, with TRBD2 matching 12 bases. The CDR3 is 15 amino acids. Per germline, CDR1 SGHRS and CDR2 YFSETQ. V shed 3 bases, J shed 4 bases, and the junction held 4 bases outside the gene matches. CDR3 in DNA: TGCGCCAGCAGCTCGACTAGCGGGGGCGGAGAGACCCAGTACTTC. It is translated as CASSSTSGGGETQYF.

This clone has just a few counts. The rearrangement joins TRBV27 to TRBJ2-7, with 7 positions matching TRBD2. Germline V gives CDR1 MNHEY, CDR2 SMNVEV (reference sequence). V shed 5 bases, J shed 2 bases, and the junction held 9 bases outside the gene matches. CDR3 length equals 15 residues. Written as DNA, the CDR3 is TGTGCCAGCAGTAGTTCGGGAGGAGGAACCTACGAGCAGTACTTC. Encoded protein: CASSSSGGGTYEQYF.

This chain uses TRBV2 with TRBJ2-7; a weak D match, TRBD1 (6 bases). Germline CDR1 SNHLY, CDR2 FYNNEI. This CDR3 is built from 14 residues. Trimming pared 5 bases from V and 3 bases from J, leaving 14 bases between. The CDR3 bases are TGTGCCAGCAGTTCACAGGGTCCCGACTACGAGCAGTACTTC. Its translation: CASSSQGPDYEQYF. The complete variable domain, with remaining parts taken from reference TRBV2 and TRBJ2-7, reads EPEVTQTPSHQVTQMGQEVILRCVPISNHLYFYWYRQILGQKVEFLVSFYNNEISEKSEIFDDQFSVERPDGSNFTLKIRSTKLEDSAMYFCASSSQGPDYEQYFGPGTRLTVT.

The chain couples TRBV7-6 to TRBJ2-2; D might be TRBD2 (6 bases). Trimming left V 4 bases short and J 1 base short, with 10 bases between. The CDR3 has 15 residues. Germline V lookup: CDR1 SGHVS, CDR2 FNYEAQ. CDR3 bases: TGTGCCAGCAGCTCTCAAGCGGGGAACACCGGGGAGCTGTTTTTT. Translating it yields CASSSQAGNTGELFF.

This clone was picked up a small number of times. The chain uses TRBV7-9 and TRBJ2-1, with D possibly being TRBD2 (6 bases). The germline V and J ends were trimmed by 3 bases and 6 bases, with 15 bases remaining between them. The CDR3 spans 15 residues. Looked up from germline, CDR1 is SEHNR and CDR2 is FQNEAQ (reference sequence). The CDR3 here is CASSFNGGGGNEQFF. The CDR3 DNA follows: TGTGCCAGCAGCTTTAATGGGGGAGGAGGCAATGAGCAGTTCTTC.

This chain uses TRBV7-9 with TRBJ1-1; perhaps TRBD1 as D (5 bases). This CDR3 is 15 amino acids long. Trimming cost V 0 bases and J 4 bases, with 12 bases left between them. Germline V gene lookup returns CDR1 SEHNR and CDR2 FQNEAQ (reference sequence). The CDR3 region has the DNA TGTGCCAGCAGCTTAGCCAGGGATAGAGGCACTGAAGCTTTCTTT. Translation gives CASSLARDRGTEAFF.

Only a few counts were recorded for this clone. V usage is TRBV18 and J usage is TRBJ2-7; maybe TRBD1 (5 bases). CDR3 length: 13 amino acids. Germline lookup yields CDR1 KGHSH and CDR2 LQKENI. V was cut by 3 bases and J by 3 bases, with 9 bases left in between. CDR3 sequence reads: CASSPLDSYEQYF. Here the CDR3 DNA reads TGTGCCAGCTCACCTCTCGACAGCTACGAGCAGTACTTC.

The genes are TRBV29-1 and TRBJ1-1, with D possibly being TRBD1 (6 bases). The CDR3 contains 13 residues. Trimming took off 7 bases at V and 1 base at J, with 13 bases between the two ends. In germline, CDR1 is SQVTM, CDR2 ANQGSEA. CDR3 amino acids: CSATQGKNTEAFF. For the CDR3, the DNA is TGCAGCGCCACACAGGGAAAGAACACTGAAGCTTTCTTT.

This clone has more than one count but fewer than ten. The chain links TRBV29-1 to TRBJ1-2; D is perhaps TRBD1 (5 bases). The CDR3 runs to 12 residues. V gave up 7 bases and J gave up 0 bases, with 9 bases separating them. CDR1 SQVTM and CDR2 ANQGSEA come from the germline V gene. CDR3 residues: CSGGVPNYGYTF. The DNA of the CDR3 is TGCAGCGGGGGGGTACCTAACTATGGCTACACCTTC.

In this sample, this clone turned up a few times. The genes are TRBV10-3 and TRBJ2-5; tentatively, D is TRBD1 (7 bases). Trimming removed 6 bases at V and 4 bases at J, with 12 bases between. The CDR3 contains 13 residues. The V gene's germline CDR1 is ENHRY and CDR2 SYGVKD. Written as DNA, the CDR3 is TGTGCCATCAGCCAGGGGGAGGCAGAGACCCAGTACTTC. The encoded protein is CAISQGEAETQYF.

This clone turned up a few times. The chain combines TRBV30 with TRBJ1-4, with 7 bases identical to TRBD1. The CDR3 covers 11 residues. CDR1 and CDR2 (germline): GTSNPN, SVGIG (reference sequence). The trim removed 7 bases at V and 11 bases at J, leaving 7 bases unmatched. The CDR3 reads CAYRGSEKLFF. The CDR3 DNA sequence: TGTGCCTACAGGGGAAGCGAGAAACTGTTTTTT.

V usage is TRBV6-5 and J usage is TRBJ2-7, with a possible D match to TRBD2 (5 bases). This CDR3 spans 12 amino acids. V lost 5 bases to trimming and J lost 2 bases, with 7 bases between them. Per germline, CDR1 MNHEY and CDR2 SVGAGI. The CDR3 sequence: CASSAGTYEQYF. CDR3 in DNA: TGTGCCAGCAGTGCCGGGACCTACGAGCAGTACTTC.

This chain joins TRBV18 and TRBJ1-1, with 7 bases aligning to TRBD1. This CDR3 region has 15 residues. Germline V gene data show CDR1 as KGHSH and CDR2 as LQKENI. J lost 4 bases, V lost 3 bases, and 8 bases had no gene match. The chain's CDR3 is CASSPSGGSSTEAFF. The DNA of the CDR3 is TGTGCCAGCTCACCCTCAGGGGGGTCGAGCACTGAAGCTTTCTTT.

The CDR3: CASSKGTGVLHEQYF. Here the CDR3 DNA reads TGTGCCAGCAGTAAAGGGACAGGGGTGCTCCACGAGCAGTACTTC. The rearrangement links TRBV27 to TRBJ2-7; TRBD1 matches 10 bases. The CDR3 runs 15 residues. The germline V gene has CDR1 MNHEY and CDR2 SMNVEV (reference sequence). V lost 5 bases, J lost 5 bases, and 9 bases stayed unmatched.

This clone appeared a few times. The rearrangement joins TRBV11-2 to TRBJ2-1; TRBD2 might be the D (6 bases). Germline CDR1 is SGHAT and CDR2 is FQNNGV. This CDR3 is built from 15 residues. V shed 0 bases and J shed 5 bases, with 11 bases lying between them. CDR3 amino acids: CASSLDWRGNNEQFF. DNA for the CDR3: TGTGCCAGCAGCTTAGATTGGCGGGGAAACAATGAGCAGTTCTTC.